The entry below gives a single T cell receptor (beta chain) sequence along with its context. Naive CD8 cells comprised CD45RO-negative, CCR7-positively selected cells, excluding terminally differentiated effector memory CD45RA+ cells. Germline CDR1 reads MNHEY; CDR2 reads SMNVEV (reference sequence). The CDR3 runs to 15 residues. With 10 bases removed from V and 0 bases from J, the gap between germline ends came to 16 bases. The run depth of the assay was deep. TCRdb's table, derived via immunoSEQ multiplex PCR, lists solely in-frame clones and lacks some. The sample lists about 800,000 clones; around 96% were seen once. The sample originates from a study of shared clonotypes between healthy human individuals.

The gene calls are TRBV27 and TRBJ1-3, with unresolved D. The clonotype originates from a man younger than 45 in good health. The sequencing input was naive CD8+ T cells sorted from blood. The CDR3 DNA reads TGTGCCACCTCCCAGGACGGGAACTCTGGAAACACCATATATTTT. It specifies CATSQDGNSGNTIYF.